This T cell receptor (beta chain) was observed in a study of cytomegalovirus exposure and HLA in healthy donors. Study-level points and caveats: Apparent HLA restriction characterized most CMV-associated TCR beta chains in a later analysis. Accounts indicate the classifier identified cytomegalovirus status with strong specificity and sensitivity.

The PCR made use of 60 Vbeta and 13 Jbeta primers. Assay: immunoSEQ multiplex PCR; the TCRdb copy retains only in-frame clones and omits some. The table includes 150,000 to 200,000 clones, more than 75% detected once. V was shortened by 6 bases and J by 5 bases, with 11 bases between the two germline ends. Germline V CDR1 and CDR2: SGHKS, YYEKEE (reference sequence). There are 12 residues in the CDR3. Likely unrecorded immune exposures existed in these nominally healthy donors. A remark on this clone: Its antigen is currently unknown.

The rearrangement uses TRBV5-5 and TRBJ2-5, with unresolved D. The clonotype comes from a male donor in good health and CMV-seronegative. Material: PBMCs. CDR3 DNA: TGTGCCAGCACTTTAGAAGAGGAGACCCAGTACTTC. It is translated as CASTLEEETQYF.